These 5 T cell receptor beta chains came from one sample sequenced in a study of OX40 agonist ivuxolimab in advanced cancers. The method was immunoSEQ multiplex PCR; TCRdb's version includes in-frame clones alone and lacks a portion of them. The sample includes more than 55,000 clones, over 75% of them seen just once. The sequencing used CD4+ or CD8+ T cells sorted from blood, collected in a trial of the OX40 agonist ivuxolimab. The receptors were gathered from an adult with an advanced solid tumor such as melanoma, head and neck, liver or kidney cancer.

The V and J genes are TRBV7-9 and TRBJ1-1; no firm D call. This CDR3 contains 12 residues. CDR1 and CDR2 from the germline V gene are SEHNR and FQNEAQ (reference sequence). V lost 5 bases and J 11 bases, leaving 15 bases between the germline ends. The DNA for the CDR3 is TGTGCCAGCAGCGCCGAGCGGGTGACGGCTTTCTTT. It yields the protein CASSAERVTAFF.

The rearrangement uses TRBV29-1 and TRBJ1-2; D perhaps matches TRBD1 (6 bases). Trimming pared 2 bases from V and 2 bases from J, leaving 18 bases between. The CDR3 totals 16 residues. Looked up from germline, CDR1 is SQVTM and CDR2 is ANQGSEA. CDR3 in amino acids: CSVEPLGQGSNYGYTF. In DNA form, the CDR3 reads TGCAGCGTTGAACCCCTGGGGCAGGGGTCCAACTATGGCTACACCTTC. Filled out from reference TRBV29-1 and TRBJ1-2, the complete variable domain reads SAVISQKPSRDICQRGTSLTIQCQVDSQVTMMFWYRQQPGQSLTLIATANQGSEATYESGFVIDKFPISRPNLTFSTLTVSNMSPEDSSIYLCSVEPLGQGSNYGYTFGSGTRLTVV.

The chain carries TRBV28 and TRBJ2-3; TRBD2 matches at 13 bases. Germline CDR1 MDHEN, CDR2 SYDVKM. This CDR3 spans 17 amino acids. The trim removed 2 bases at V and 4 bases at J, leaving 6 bases unmatched. The CDR3 sequence: CASSLGGTSGAADTQYF. The DNA of the CDR3 is TGTGCCAGCAGTTTAGGAGGGACTAGCGGGGCGGCAGATACGCAGTATTTT.

The table lists this clone with a count of one. The gene calls are TRBV7-2 and TRBJ2-3, with 7 nucleotides matching TRBD2. CDR3 length equals 15 residues. Germline V gene lookup returns CDR1 SGHTA and CDR2 FQGNSA. The J segment lost 4 bases and the V segment lost 5 bases, leaving 9 bases of the junction unmatched. The CDR3 sequence is CASSTRTSFADTQYF. CDR3 DNA sequence: TGTGCCAGCAGCACACGGACTAGTTTTGCAGATACGCAGTATTTT.

As concerns this clone: One end of the junction is discordant with germline, which a read error may explain. The rearrangement links TRBV27 to TRBJ1-2; the D is unclear. This CDR3 region has 15 residues. Germline CDR1 MNHEY, CDR2 SMNVEV (reference sequence). The CDR3 bases are TGTGCCCGCAGTCAAAATTGGGAGATACTCTATGGCTACACCTTC. This codes for CARSQNWEILYGYTF.